Shown below are 32 T cell receptor beta chains from a single sample sequenced in a study of a mutant IDH1 vaccine in newly diagnosed glioma. Time point of the sample: week 35, safety follow-up. It was 300 ug of mutant IDH1 20-mer peptide that made up each vaccine dose, given with topical imiquimod. Assay: immunoSEQ multiplex PCR; the TCRdb copy retains only in-frame clones and omits some. The sample includes 68,000 or so clones, roughly 84% of them seen just once. For these TCRs, the target antigens are not known. The starting material was PBMCs, obtained from a glioma patient whose treatment included an IDH1 peptide vaccine. The source of these receptors is a man between 18 and 29 years old with glioma.

The chain uses TRBV19 and TRBJ1-3; D may be TRBD1 (6 bases). This CDR3 has 15 residues. Germline V CDR1 and CDR2: LNHDA, SQIVND (reference sequence). V lost 6 bases and J lost 1, with 13 bases in between. CDR3 region: CASRPDRTSGNTIYF. CDR3 in DNA: TGTGCCAGTAGACCTGACAGGACTTCTGGAAACACCATATATTTT. Based on the CDR3 plus reference TRBV19 and TRBJ1-3, the full variable domain is DGGITQSPKYLFRKEGQNVTLSCEQNLNHDAMYWYRQDPGQGLRLIYYSQIVNDFQKGDIAEGYSVSREKKESFPLTVTSAQKNPTAFYLCASRPDRTSGNTIYFGEGSWLTVV.

The chain carries TRBV7-9 and TRBJ2-1; D is undetermined. The CDR3 is made up of 11 amino acids. The V gene's germline CDR1 is SEHNR and CDR2 FQNEAQ (reference sequence). Trimming took 4 bases from V and 10 from J, leaving 8 bases between them. For the CDR3, the DNA is TGTGCCAGCAGCTCAAGGCCCGAGCAGTTCTTC. This gives the protein CASSSRPEQFF.

The chain has TRBV6-6 and TRBJ1-5; D might be TRBD1 (6 bases). Germline V gives CDR1 MNHNY, CDR2 SVGAGI (reference sequence). The CDR3 contains 16 residues. V shed 6 bases and J shed 5 bases, with 20 bases lying between them. CDR3 region: CASSPLGQGLYQPQHF. The DNA of the CDR3 is TGTGCCAGCAGCCCCCTGGGGCAGGGGCTTTATCAGCCCCAGCATTTT.

This clone was seen only a few times. The chain couples TRBV30 to TRBJ1-1, with unresolved D. CDR1 and CDR2 (germline): GTSNPN, SVGIG (reference sequence). V was cut by 3 bases and J by 4 bases, with 12 bases left in between. CDR3 size: 13 residues. CDR3 sequence (DNA): TGTGCCTGGAGAGTGATGTGGGGCACTGAAGCTTTCTTT. Translation gives CAWRVMWGTEAFF.

The chain employs TRBV19 and TRBJ2-7; a possible D gene is TRBD2 (5 bases). Between the trimmed V and J ends, which lost 3 bases and 0 bases, there was a span of 12 bases. The germline CDR1 and CDR2 sequences are LNHDA and SQIVND (reference sequence). CDR3 length: 15 residues. In DNA, the CDR3 is TGTGCCAGTAGTATCACCGGCGGGCGCTCCTACGAGCAGTACTTC. It specifies CASSITGGRSYEQYF.

This clone is medium-sized (0.01 to 0.1%) by share. The chain recombines TRBV4-3 with TRBJ1-2, with 8 bases aligning to TRBD1. This CDR3 is built from 15 residues. The V gene end was trimmed by 3 bases and the J gene end by 4 bases; junction bases not matched to a gene: 7. Germline V gives CDR1 LGHNA, CDR2 YSLEER. CDR3 bases: TGCGCCAGCAGCCAGACAGGGGACCTTAGCTATGGCTACACCTTC. Its protein product is CASSQTGDLSYGYTF.

The genes are TRBV4-3 and TRBJ1-3; D unclear. Germline CDR1 LGHNA, CDR2 YSLEER. The CDR3 is 15 residues long. V was shortened by 2 bases and J by 2 bases, with 10 bases between the two germline ends. CDR3 protein: CASSQTADTGNTIYF. In nucleotides, the CDR3 is TGCGCCAGCAGCCAAACCGCCGACACTGGAAACACCATATATTTT.

The table lists this clone with a count of one. The V gene is TRBV19, the J gene TRBJ1-4, with 8 positions matching TRBD1. The junction had 8 bases not matched to a gene; V was cut back by 3 bases and J by 2 bases. The length of the CDR3 is 17 residues. Germline values: CDR1 LNHDA, CDR2 SQIVND (reference sequence). This chain's CDR3 is CASSMSRGRGTNEKLFF. CDR3 DNA: TGTGCCAGTAGTATGTCCAGGGGGCGCGGGACTAATGAAAAACTGTTTTTT.

The rearrangement joins TRBV30 to TRBJ2-7, with D maybe TRBD1 (6 bases). CDR1 and CDR2 from the germline V gene are GTSNPN and SVGIG (reference sequence). With 6 bases removed from V and 1 base from J, the gap between germline ends came to 13 bases. This CDR3 contains 13 residues. CDR3 loop: CACSQGNSYEQYF. CDR3 coding DNA: TGTGCCTGCTCCCAGGGGAATTCCTACGAGCAGTACTTC. Looking up the rest from reference TRBV30 and TRBJ2-7 gives the full variable domain: SQTIHQWPATLVQPVGSPLSLECTVEGTSNPNLYWYRQAAGRGLQLLFYSVGIGQISSEVPQNLSASRPQDRQFILSSKKLLLSDSGFYLCACSQGNSYEQYFGPGTRLTVT.

The chain has TRBV6-6 and TRBJ2-7; D may be TRBD1 (6 bases). This CDR3 has 13 amino acids. V lost 6 bases to trimming and J lost 6 bases, with 15 bases between them. Germline V gene lookup returns CDR1 MNHNY and CDR2 SVGAGI (reference sequence). The CDR3: CASSRLQGSEQYF. The CDR3 DNA follows: TGTGCCAGCAGCCGACTACAGGGTTCCGAGCAGTACTTC.

The gene calls are TRBV10-3 and TRBJ2-3, with TRBD2 as a possible D gene (5 bases). Trimming shortened V by 9 bases and J by 5 bases, and 15 bases separated the two germline ends. This CDR3 is built from 13 residues. Germline V lookup: CDR1 ENHRY, CDR2 SYGVKD. Written as DNA, the CDR3 is TGTGCCATAAGAGCGGCGTTAGAAGATACGCAGTATTTT. This encodes CAIRAALEDTQYF.

Regarding this clone: Relative to the germline gene, one junction end is altered; a read error may explain this. The rearrangement links TRBV7-7 to TRBJ2-3, with D unresolved. This CDR3 has 14 residues. The germline gives CDR1 SSHAT, CDR2 FNYEAQ (reference sequence). The CDR3 sequence is CASSLDPGSDTQYF. CDR3 in DNA: TGTGCTAGCAGCTTAGACCCCGGTTCAGATACGCAGTATTTT.

The chain recombines TRBV6-5 with TRBJ1-4; maybe TRBD1 (6 bases). V was clipped by 3 bases and J by 8 bases, with 16 bases between them. The germline CDR1 and CDR2 sequences are MNHEY and SVGAGI. CDR3 size: 15 residues. In DNA, the CDR3 is TGTGCCAGCAGTTATTACGGGGGCAGGAGCGAAAAACTGTTTTTT. Residues: CASSYYGGRSEKLFF.

This clone was recorded once. The chain recombines TRBV19 with TRBJ1-1; D is uncertain. CDR3 length: 15 amino acids. Deletions cut 1 base from V and 0 bases from J, with 9 bases between. Per the germline V gene, CDR1 is LNHDA and CDR2 is SQIVND (reference sequence). CDR3 DNA sequence: TGTGCCAGTAGTATAGGGGTCAACTTGAACACTGAAGCTTTCTTT. This sequence encodes CASSIGVNLNTEAFF.

The chain links TRBV11-1 to TRBJ2-6, with a possible D match to TRBD1 (7 bases). Between the trimmed V and J ends, which lost 4 bases and 4 bases, there was a span of 23 bases. The V gene's germline CDR1 is SGHAT and CDR2 FQDESV (reference sequence). This CDR3 has 19 amino acids. The CDR3 DNA sequence: TGTGCCAGCAGCTCGCGGGGACAGTCTAACGCGGGGGGGGCCAACGTCCTGACTTTC. Protein product: CASSSRGQSNAGGANVLTF. The entire variable domain, with the rest obtained from reference TRBV11-1 and TRBJ2-6, is as follows: EAEVAQSPRYKITEKSQAVAFWCDPISGHATLYWYRQILGQGPELLVQFQDESVVDDSQLPKDRFSAERLKGVDSTLKIQPAELGDSAMYLCASSSRGQSNAGGANVLTFGAGSRLTVL.

The genes are TRBV6-1 and TRBJ2-3, with 11 nucleotides matching TRBD2. J lost 1 base, V lost 4 bases, and 4 bases had no gene match. The germline V gene encodes CDR1 MNHNS and CDR2 SASEGT. The CDR3 totals 16 residues. In DNA, the CDR3 is TGTGCCAGCAGTGGCCTACTAGCGGGGGGCACAGATACGCAGTATTTT. Residues: CASSGLLAGGTDTQYF.

The chain links TRBV10-3 to TRBJ1-2, with a tentative D call TRBD1 (5 bases). Trimming took 2 bases from V and 4 from J, leaving 5 bases between them. This CDR3 spans 12 amino acids. The germline V gene has CDR1 ENHRY and CDR2 SYGVKD. Here the CDR3 reads CAISEDSYGYTF. The CDR3 DNA is TGTGCCATCAGTGAGGACAGCTATGGCTACACCTTC.

This chain links TRBV27 with TRBJ1-6, with D unclear. Per germline, CDR1 MNHEY and CDR2 SMNVEV (reference sequence). V was shortened by 4 bases and J by 5 bases, with 12 bases between the two germline ends. The CDR3 is 15 amino acids. The CDR3 loop is CASSSQPGHNSPLHF. Written as DNA, the CDR3 is TGTGCCAGCAGTTCTCAACCGGGCCATAATTCACCCCTCCACTTT.

This chain joins TRBV19 and TRBJ1-2, with unresolved D. V lost 7 bases and J 5 bases, leaving 8 bases between the germline ends. CDR1 and CDR2 from the germline V gene are LNHDA and SQIVND (reference sequence). The CDR3 length is 11 residues. CDR3 region: CASKREYGYTF. In nucleotides, the CDR3 is TGTGCCAGTAAGAGGGAGTATGGCTACACCTTC. Drawing the rest from reference TRBV19 and TRBJ1-2, the complete variable domain is DGGITQSPKYLFRKEGQNVTLSCEQNLNHDAMYWYRQDPGQGLRLIYYSQIVNDFQKGDIAEGYSVSREKKESFPLTVTSAQKNPTAFYLCASKREYGYTFGSGTRLTVV.

This clone was recorded only once. The CDR3, as DNA: TGTGCCAGCAGCGTCGGGGGAGAGACCCAGTACTTC. Residues: CASSVGGETQYF. The V gene is TRBV7-9, the J gene TRBJ2-5, with D possibly TRBD2 on 6 matching bases. Germline V gene sequence: CDR1 SEHNR, CDR2 FQNEAQ (reference sequence). Trimming cost V 5 bases and J 4 bases, with 8 bases left between them. The CDR3 extends over 12 amino acids.

V gene TRBV2 combines with J gene TRBJ1-1; D not resolved. The length of the CDR3 is 12 residues. V was pared by 3 bases and J by 1 base, with 3 bases between. Germline assignment: CDR1 SNHLY and CDR2 FYNNEI. CDR3 nucleotides: TGTGCCAGCAGTGACCCGAACACTGAAGCTTTCTTT. It translates to CASSDPNTEAFF.

The genes are TRBV30 and TRBJ2-5; D unclear. This CDR3 comprises 15 residues. V dropped 0 bases and J dropped 4 bases, with 15 bases sitting between them. Germline CDR1 is GTSNPN and CDR2 is SVGIG (reference sequence). This CDR3 is CAWSVLGMGIETQYF. CDR3 DNA: TGTGCCTGGAGTGTATTAGGAATGGGGATAGAGACCCAGTACTTC.

The chain has TRBV28 and TRBJ1-1; 8 positions match TRBD1. From germline, CDR1 is MDHEN and CDR2 SYDVKM. The trim removed 6 bases at V and 3 bases at J, leaving 9 bases unmatched. The CDR3 runs to 15 residues. CDR3 amino acids: CASSSGQGGDTEAFF. The CDR3 DNA follows: TGTGCCAGCAGCAGCGGACAGGGCGGGGACACTGAAGCTTTCTTT.

A few counts support this clone. This sequence joins TRBV6-1 and TRBJ2-7; D is unclear. The CDR3 spans 11 residues. CDR1 and CDR2 (germline): MNHNS, SASEGT. Trimming stripped 3 bases from V and 4 bases from J, with 4 bases between. This chain's CDR3 is CASSDGYEQYF. DNA of the CDR3: TGTGCCAGCAGTGATGGGTACGAGCAGTACTTC.

The chain recombines TRBV19 with TRBJ1-6; 10 bases agree with TRBD1. The V and J ends lost 7 bases and 14 bases, in that order; junction bases with no gene match: 14. Germline V lookup: CDR1 LNHDA, CDR2 SQIVND (reference sequence). This CDR3 is 15 amino acids long. The CDR3 protein is CASTRYGTGDFTLHF. For the CDR3, the DNA is TGTGCCAGTACCAGATACGGGACAGGGGATTTCACCCTCCACTTT.

V is TRBV11-3 and J is TRBJ1-3; no clear D gene. CDR1 and CDR2 from the germline V gene are SGHNT and YENEEA. The CDR3 contains 17 residues. V shed 5 bases and J shed 0 bases, with 17 bases lying between them. DNA of the CDR3: TGTGCCAGCAGCGTCACCGATCCGGGCCGCTCTGGAAACACCATATATTTT. Translation: CASSVTDPGRSGNTIYF.

This sequence joins TRBV19 and TRBJ2-7; perhaps TRBD1 as D (6 bases). CDR1 LNHDA and CDR2 SQIVND come from the germline V gene (reference sequence). This CDR3 is built from 14 residues. The V gene lost 11 bases and the J gene lost 2 bases, with 19 bases spanning the gap. This chain's CDR3 is CAPNRGQTPYEQYF. In nucleotides, the CDR3 is TGTGCCCCGAATCGGGGACAAACTCCCTACGAGCAGTACTTC.

The chain carries TRBV4-3 and TRBJ2-5; 7 bases are a match to TRBD2. This CDR3 comprises 14 residues. Germline V gene sequence: CDR1 LGHNA, CDR2 YSLEER. The J segment lost 4 bases and the V segment lost 0 bases, leaving 2 bases of the junction unmatched. CDR3 in DNA: TGCGCCAGCAGCCAAGATCGCGGGGGAGAGACCCAGTACTTC. This encodes CASSQDRGGETQYF.

The chain has TRBV7-9 and TRBJ2-1, with D perhaps matching TRBD2 (6 bases). CDR1 is SEHNR and CDR2 is FQNEAQ in the germline V gene (reference sequence). V was pared by 5 bases and J by 9 bases, with 20 bases between. CDR3 length equals 15 residues. CDR3 amino acids: CASSARGLAGGEQFF. The CDR3 DNA sequence: TGTGCCAGCAGCGCACGCGGCCTTGCCGGGGGTGAGCAGTTCTTC.

The gene calls are TRBV6-1 and TRBJ1-5; D remains ambiguous. The CDR3 totals 13 residues. From germline, CDR1 is MNHNS and CDR2 SASEGT. Trimming left V 7 bases short and J 4 bases short, with 11 bases between. This CDR3 reads CASMREGNQPQHF. CDR3 DNA sequence: TGTGCCAGCATGAGGGAAGGAAATCAGCCCCAGCATTTT.

This chain links TRBV5-1 with TRBJ2-1; no reliable D call. The CDR3 extends over 14 amino acids. Germline CDR1 SGHRS, CDR2 YFSETQ. V lost 1 base to trimming and J lost 2 bases, with 7 bases between them. CDR3 nucleotide sequence: TGCGCCAGCAGCTTGTACACCACCTACAATGAGCAGTTCTTC. Amino acids: CASSLYTTYNEQFF.

A few counts support this clone. The chain has TRBV30 and TRBJ1-2; the D gene is possibly TRBD1 (5 bases). The CDR3 runs 10 residues. Germline values: CDR1 GTSNPN, CDR2 SVGIG (reference sequence). Trimming cost V 5 bases and J 7 bases, with 8 bases left between them. CDR3 in DNA: TGTGCCTGGGAAAGGGGTGGCTACACCTTC. Its protein product is CAWERGGYTF.